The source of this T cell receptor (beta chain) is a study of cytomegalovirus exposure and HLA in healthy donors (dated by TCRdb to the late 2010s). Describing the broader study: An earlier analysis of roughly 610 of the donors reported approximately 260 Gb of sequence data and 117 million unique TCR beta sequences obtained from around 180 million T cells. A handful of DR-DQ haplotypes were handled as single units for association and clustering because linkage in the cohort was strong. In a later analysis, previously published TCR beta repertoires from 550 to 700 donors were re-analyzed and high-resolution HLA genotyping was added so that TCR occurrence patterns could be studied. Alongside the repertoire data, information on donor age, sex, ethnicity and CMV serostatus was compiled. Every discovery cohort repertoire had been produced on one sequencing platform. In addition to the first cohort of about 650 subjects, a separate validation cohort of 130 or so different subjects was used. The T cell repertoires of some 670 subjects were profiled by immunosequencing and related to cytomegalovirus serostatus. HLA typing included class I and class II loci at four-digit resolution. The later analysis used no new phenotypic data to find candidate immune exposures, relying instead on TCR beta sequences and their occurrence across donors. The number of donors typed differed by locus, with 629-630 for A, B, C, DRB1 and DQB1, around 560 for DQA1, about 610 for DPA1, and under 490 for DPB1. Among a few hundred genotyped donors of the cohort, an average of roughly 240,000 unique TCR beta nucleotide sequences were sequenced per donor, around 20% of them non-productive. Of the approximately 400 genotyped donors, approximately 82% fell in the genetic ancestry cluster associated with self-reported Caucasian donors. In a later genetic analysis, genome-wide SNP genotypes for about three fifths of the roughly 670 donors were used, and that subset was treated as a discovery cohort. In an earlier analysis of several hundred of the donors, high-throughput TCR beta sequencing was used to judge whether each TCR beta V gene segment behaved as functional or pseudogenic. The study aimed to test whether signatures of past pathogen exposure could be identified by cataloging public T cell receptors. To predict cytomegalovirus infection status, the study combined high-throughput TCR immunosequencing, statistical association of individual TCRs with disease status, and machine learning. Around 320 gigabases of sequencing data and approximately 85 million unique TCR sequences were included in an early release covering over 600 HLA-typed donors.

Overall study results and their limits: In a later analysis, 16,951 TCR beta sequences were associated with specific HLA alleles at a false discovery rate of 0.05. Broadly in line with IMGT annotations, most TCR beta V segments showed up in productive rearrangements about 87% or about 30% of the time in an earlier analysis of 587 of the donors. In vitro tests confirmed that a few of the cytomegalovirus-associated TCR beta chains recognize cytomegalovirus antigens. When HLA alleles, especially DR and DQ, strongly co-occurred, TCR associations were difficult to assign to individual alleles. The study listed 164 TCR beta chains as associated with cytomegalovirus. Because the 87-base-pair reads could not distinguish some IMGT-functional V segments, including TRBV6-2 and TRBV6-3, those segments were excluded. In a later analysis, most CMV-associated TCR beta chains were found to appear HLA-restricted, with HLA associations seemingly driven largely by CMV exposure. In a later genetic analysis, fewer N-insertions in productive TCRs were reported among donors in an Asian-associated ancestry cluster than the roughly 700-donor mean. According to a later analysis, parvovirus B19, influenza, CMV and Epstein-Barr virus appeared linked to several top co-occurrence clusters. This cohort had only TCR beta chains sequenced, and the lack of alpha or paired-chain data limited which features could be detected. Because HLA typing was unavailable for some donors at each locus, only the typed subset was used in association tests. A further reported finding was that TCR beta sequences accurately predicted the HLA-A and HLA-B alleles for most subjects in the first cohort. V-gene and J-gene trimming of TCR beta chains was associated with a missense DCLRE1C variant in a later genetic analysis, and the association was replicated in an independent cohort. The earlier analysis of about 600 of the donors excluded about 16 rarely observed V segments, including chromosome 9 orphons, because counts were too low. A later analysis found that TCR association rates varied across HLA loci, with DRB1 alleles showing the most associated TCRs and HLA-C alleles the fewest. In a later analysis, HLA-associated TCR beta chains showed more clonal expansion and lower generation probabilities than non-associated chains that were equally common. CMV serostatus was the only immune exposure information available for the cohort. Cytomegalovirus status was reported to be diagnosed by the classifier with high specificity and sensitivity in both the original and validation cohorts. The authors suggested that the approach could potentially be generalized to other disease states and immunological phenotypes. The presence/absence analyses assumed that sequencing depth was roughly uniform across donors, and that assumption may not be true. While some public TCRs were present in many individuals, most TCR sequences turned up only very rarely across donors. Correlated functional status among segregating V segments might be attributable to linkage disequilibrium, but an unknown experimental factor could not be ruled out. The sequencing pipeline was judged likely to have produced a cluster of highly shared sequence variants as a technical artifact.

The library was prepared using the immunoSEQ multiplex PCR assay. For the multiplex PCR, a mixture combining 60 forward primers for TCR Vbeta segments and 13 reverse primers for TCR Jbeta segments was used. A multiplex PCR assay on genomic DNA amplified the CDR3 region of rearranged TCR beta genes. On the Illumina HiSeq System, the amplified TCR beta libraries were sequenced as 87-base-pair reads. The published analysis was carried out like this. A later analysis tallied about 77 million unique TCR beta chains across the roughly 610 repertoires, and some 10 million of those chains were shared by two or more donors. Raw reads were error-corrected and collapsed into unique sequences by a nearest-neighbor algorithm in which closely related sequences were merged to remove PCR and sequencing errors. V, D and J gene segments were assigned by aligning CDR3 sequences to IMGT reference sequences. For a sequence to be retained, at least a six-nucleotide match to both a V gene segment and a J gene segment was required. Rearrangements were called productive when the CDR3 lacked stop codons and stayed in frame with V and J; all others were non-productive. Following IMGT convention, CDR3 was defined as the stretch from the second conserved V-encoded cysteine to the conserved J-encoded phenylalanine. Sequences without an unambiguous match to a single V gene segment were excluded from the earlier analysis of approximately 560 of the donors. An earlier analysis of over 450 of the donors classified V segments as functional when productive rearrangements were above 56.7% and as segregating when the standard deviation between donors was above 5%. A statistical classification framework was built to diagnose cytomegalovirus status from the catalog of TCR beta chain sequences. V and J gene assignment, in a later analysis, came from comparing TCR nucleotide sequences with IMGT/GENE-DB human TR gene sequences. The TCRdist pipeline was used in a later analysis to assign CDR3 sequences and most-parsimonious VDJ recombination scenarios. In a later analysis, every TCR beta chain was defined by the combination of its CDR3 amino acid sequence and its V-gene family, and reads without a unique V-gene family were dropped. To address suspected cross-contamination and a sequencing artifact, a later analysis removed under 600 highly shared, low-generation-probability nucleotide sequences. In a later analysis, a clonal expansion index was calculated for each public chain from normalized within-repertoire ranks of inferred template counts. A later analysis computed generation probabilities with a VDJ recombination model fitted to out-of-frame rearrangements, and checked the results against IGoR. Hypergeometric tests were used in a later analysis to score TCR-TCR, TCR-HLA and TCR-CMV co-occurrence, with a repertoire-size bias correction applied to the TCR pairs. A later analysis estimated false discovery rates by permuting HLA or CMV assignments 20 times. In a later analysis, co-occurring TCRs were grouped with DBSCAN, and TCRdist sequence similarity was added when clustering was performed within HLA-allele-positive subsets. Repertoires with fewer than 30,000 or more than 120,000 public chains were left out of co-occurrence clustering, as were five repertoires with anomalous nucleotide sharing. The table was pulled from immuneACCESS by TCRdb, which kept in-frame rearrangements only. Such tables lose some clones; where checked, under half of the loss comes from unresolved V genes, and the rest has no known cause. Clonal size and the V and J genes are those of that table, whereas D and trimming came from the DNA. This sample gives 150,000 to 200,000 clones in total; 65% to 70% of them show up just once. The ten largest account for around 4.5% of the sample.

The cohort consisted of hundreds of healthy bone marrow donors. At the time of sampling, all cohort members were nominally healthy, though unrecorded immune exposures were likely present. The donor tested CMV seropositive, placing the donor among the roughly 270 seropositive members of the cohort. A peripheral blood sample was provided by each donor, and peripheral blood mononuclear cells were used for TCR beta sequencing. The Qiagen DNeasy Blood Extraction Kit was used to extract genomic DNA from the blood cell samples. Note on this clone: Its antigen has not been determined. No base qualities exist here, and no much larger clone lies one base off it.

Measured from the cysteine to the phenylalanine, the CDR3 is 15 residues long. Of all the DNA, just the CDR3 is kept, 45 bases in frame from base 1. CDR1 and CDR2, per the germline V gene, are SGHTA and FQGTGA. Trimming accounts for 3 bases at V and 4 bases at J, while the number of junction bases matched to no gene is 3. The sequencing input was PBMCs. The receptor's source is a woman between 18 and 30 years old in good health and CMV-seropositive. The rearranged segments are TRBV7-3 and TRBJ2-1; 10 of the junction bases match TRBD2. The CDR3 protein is CASSLVSGGYNEQFF. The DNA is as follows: TGTGCCAGCAGCTTGGTTAGCGGGGGGTACAATGAGCAGTTCTTC.